In this sample, the clone carrying this T cell receptor (beta chain) turned up a few times. Its antigen is not known. Generated by immunoSEQ multiplex PCR, the TCRdb table keeps only in-frame clones and is missing some. The table records approximately 50,000 clones, roughly three quarters of them present only once. The data were obtained in a study of vaccination effects on CD4 cells after COVID-19. Study observations and caveats: Spike-reactive clones detected post-vaccine in convalescents consisted mainly of new vaccine-induced clones.

The CDR3 length is 19 residues. Trimming stripped 0 bases from V and 0 bases from J, with 16 bases between. Germline values: CDR1 SGDLS, CDR2 YYNGEE. Having been cultured for 10 days, the cells underwent CD4+ T cell isolation. Sample: CD4+ T cells from PBMCs cultured without peptide, taken before COVID-19 vaccination. The chain couples TRBV9 to TRBJ2-6; perhaps TRBD1 as D (6 bases). This clonotype was obtained from a human donor who had a prior SARS-CoV-2 infection. CDR3 nucleotides: TGTGCCAGCAGCGTAGCCACAGGGACCCCTGGCTCTGGGGCCAACGTCCTGACTTTC. It is translated as CASSVATGTPGSGANVLTF.